This T cell receptor (beta chain) was documented in a study of CD8+CD57+ T cells in acquired aplastic anemia. Overall study findings and caveats: Patients and controls shared 25 to 35 CD8+ CDR3 sequences, highly expressed in patients. Simpson's diversity of CD8+ cells was not significantly different in patients compared with controls.

The CDR3 has 13 residues. CDR1 is LGHDT and CDR2 is YNNKEL in the germline V gene (reference sequence). The V and J ends lost 0 bases and 4 bases respectively, with 6 bases between them. In its sample, this clonotype was seen many times. Antigen unknown. Patients picked for sequencing had shown CD8+CD57+ cell expansion detected by flow cytometry. There was no therapy given to any patient before the blood sampling took place. Investigators profiled TCR beta VDJ and CDR3 from genomic DNA template. TCRdb re-analysed the reads in MiXCR, keeping a single row per CDR3 protein. The sample records fewer than 250,000 distinct CDR3 sequences, about half being singletons.

The chain couples TRBV3-1 to TRBJ1-2, with unresolved D. Sequenced sample: sorted CD4+, CD8+, or CD8+CD57+ T cells (not recorded which) from PBMCs. This clonotype was sampled from a human donor with aplastic anemia. The CDR3 DNA follows: TGTGCCAGCAGCCAAGACGGGCCCTATGGCTACACCTTC. This codes for CASSQDGPYGYTF.